This record concerns one T cell receptor (beta chain) sequence. The antigen is unknown. The data stem from a study of cytomegalovirus exposure and HLA in healthy donors. The study's findings and limits: Most of the TCR beta V segments (in an earlier analysis) were productive either about 87% or about 30% of the time. Specific recognition of CMV antigens was confirmed in vitro for three chains (all CMV-associated).

The CDR3 contains 17 residues. CDR1 ENHRY and CDR2 SYGVKD come from the germline V gene. Trimming shortened V by 2 bases and J by 3 bases, and 16 bases separated the two germline ends. Primers: 60 Vbeta forward and 13 Jbeta reverse. Using immunoSEQ multiplex PCR, the repertoire was profiled, and TCRdb retains in-frame clones only, with some absent. This table holds over 150,000 clones. This TCR was sampled from a boy between 5 and 17 years old in good health and CMV-seronegative. The V call is TRBV10-3, the J call TRBJ2-2; TRBD1 might be the D (6 bases). Sequenced input: PBMCs. CDR3 amino acids: CAISEPRQAEDTGELFF. The CDR3 DNA sequence: TGTGCCATCAGTGAGCCCAGACAGGCCGAGGACACCGGGGAGCTGTTTTTT.